The rows below give T cell receptor beta chains drawn from one sample of a study of spatial heterogeneity in lung cancer. TCRdb used MiXCR to reprocess the 5' RACE reads, holding one entry per CDR3 protein. The sample carries 72,000 or so distinct CDR3 sequences, less than 9.5% recorded once. The sample was PBMCs, taken at follow-up. Receptors originate from a female donor with early-stage non-small cell lung cancer. Each CDR3 is given with its conserved first and last residue.

>TRBJ2-7|TRBV2
CASGELATSYEQYF
>TRBJ2-1|TRBV6-5
CASSYYGTQGSKQFF
>TRBJ1-4|TRBV11-2
CASSLTYEKLFF
>TRBJ1-1|TRBV3-1
CASSRTGTGNTEAFF
>TRBJ2-7|TRBV28
CASSLFPQENYEQYF
>TRBJ2-7|TRBV10-3
CAISESGTGSYEQYF
>TRBJ1-2|TRBV28
CASSLPDAIGYGYTF
>TRBJ2-1|TRBV2
CASSELSSSYNEQFF
>TRBJ2-7|TRBV4-1
CASSKGESVRRAYEQYF
>TRBJ2-2|TRBV5-1
CASMLVAGEGTGELFF
>TRBJ2-7|TRBV27
CASRGLLGQYF
>TRBJ2-2|TRBV29-1
CSVRWGAHTGELFF
>TRBJ2-7|TRBV7-6
CASSLSTGTTYEQYF
>TRBJ2-2|TRBV2
CASRESIGTGELFF
>TRBJ2-7|TRBV25-1
CASSEIAHYEQYF
>TRBJ2-6|TRBV18
CASSPPDSGANVLTF
>TRBJ2-5|TRBV5-1
CASSAPYRGRSTKETQYF
>TRBJ2-1|TRBV7-9
CASSLVAGEYNEQFF
>TRBJ2-1|TRBV5-1
CASSPRGLPYNEQFF
>TRBJ1-5|TRBV3-1
CASSQDGLNQPQHF
>TRBJ1-6|TRBV5-4
CASSPGQGATFSPLHF
>TRBJ2-3|TRBV28
CASSSPATGKGADTQYF
>TRBJ2-1|TRBV3-1
CASTSRRKGNEQFF
>TRBJ2-7|TRBV28
CASRGRALTYEQYF
>TRBJ2-5|TRBV18
CASSSGLAGETQYF
>TRBJ2-5|TRBV2
CASRGAYWTSGEETQYF
>TRBJ2-7|TRBV20-1
CSASTERYEQYF
>TRBJ1-5|TRBV6-6
CASSYTPHSNQPQHF
>TRBJ1-2|TRBV19
CASSIELQARLLDYGYTF
>TRBJ2-7|TRBV30
CAWKTSGSSYEQYF
>TRBJ1-2|TRBV28
CASSVLQGGGYTF
>TRBJ1-5|TRBV24-1
CATSDYAREQPQHF
>TRBJ2-3|TRBV7-3
CASSPDRGHTQYF
>TRBJ2-7|TRBV7-8
CASSLGVPANYEQYF
>TRBJ2-1|TRBV10-2
CASSETGQSRVTGNEQFF
>TRBJ1-4|TRBV4-1
CASSQTGTAWEKLFF
>TRBJ1-1|TRBV14
CASSQSGQTKEAFF
>TRBJ2-7|TRBV28
CASSSRTSGSTKTGNYEQYF
>TRBJ2-5|TRBV28
CASSFGRRNGETQYF
>TRBJ1-1|TRBV29-1
CSACVSNTEAFF
>TRBJ2-3|TRBV29-1
CSVVRVSTDTQYF
>TRBJ2-1|TRBV2
CASSYSGLADNEQFF
>TRBJ2-2|TRBV28
CASSADYTGELFF
>TRBJ1-1|TRBV20-1
CSARRQGGTEAFF
>TRBJ2-3|TRBV18
CASSPWRRTDTQYF
>TRBJ2-5|TRBV5-4
CASSEGLAGGTQYF
>TRBJ2-1|TRBV7-9
CASSPKGDEQFF
>TRBJ1-5|TRBV6-1
CASFSDLNQPQHF
>TRBJ1-2|TRBV11-2
CASSSQGALYGYTF
>TRBJ1-5|TRBV27
CASSNTGLQPQHF
>TRBJ2-1|TRBV20-1
CSAEGGTYNEQFF
>TRBJ2-5|TRBV7-9
CAALPSGGETQYF
>TRBJ2-2|TRBV12-3/TRBV12-4
CASSRGGTGNTGELFF
>TRBJ2-3|TRBV20-1
CSASSVGSGRILGGTDTQYF
>TRBJ2-6|TRBV12-3/TRBV12-4
CASTTNSGANVLTF